These 28 T cell receptor beta chains were sequenced from one sample in a study of cytomegalovirus exposure and HLA in healthy donors. A multiplex PCR was run with 60 Vbeta primers and 13 Jbeta primers. This table comes from immunoSEQ multiplex PCR, and its TCRdb copy is limited to in-frame clones, with some not included. In all, the sample yields 130,000 to 150,000 clones. The sample comprised PBMCs. The receptors here all came from a man aged 35 to 55 in good health and CMV-seronegative.

The chain carries TRBV6-4 and TRBJ1-1; D uncertain. This CDR3 has 14 amino acids. Germline-derived CDR1 and CDR2 are MRHNA and SNTAGT. V was shortened by 3 bases and J by 2 bases, with 10 bases between the two germline ends. The CDR3 loop reads CASSEVAGNTEAFF. In nucleotides, the CDR3 is TGTGCCAGCAGTGAAGTGGCAGGTAACACTGAAGCTTTCTTT.

The chain employs TRBV18 and TRBJ1-1; maybe TRBD1 (5 bases). Trimming stripped 3 bases from V and 4 bases from J, with 9 bases between. This CDR3 contains 13 residues. In germline, CDR1 is KGHSH, CDR2 LQKENI. The CDR3 sequence: CASSPERGTEAFF. DNA of the CDR3: TGTGCCAGCTCACCGGAAAGGGGCACTGAAGCTTTCTTT.

The genes are TRBV6-5 and TRBJ2-2, with 8 bases matching TRBD1. CDR1 MNHEY and CDR2 SVGAGI come from the germline V gene. The V segment lost 2 bases and the J segment 6 bases; nucleotides outside the gene matches: 5. The CDR3 covers 15 residues. CDR3 nucleotides: TGTGCCAGCAGTTACCAGGGGGCTGTGCCCGGGGAGCTGTTTTTT. Protein product: CASSYQGAVPGELFF.

As for this clone: At one end, the junction sequence differs from germline, possibly due to a read error. The gene calls are TRBV7-9 and TRBJ2-1; D gene uncertain. Germline loops: CDR1 SEHNR, CDR2 FQNEAQ (reference sequence). The CDR3 consists of 12 residues. The CDR3 nucleotides read TGTGCCAGCAGCTCCCACTACGATGAGCAGTTCTTC. Translating gives CASSSHYDEQFF.

The chain employs TRBV19 and TRBJ2-3; tentative D call: TRBD1 (6 bases). This CDR3 has 16 residues. With 7 bases removed from V and 0 bases from J, the gap between germline ends came to 17 bases. Germline V gene lookup returns CDR1 LNHDA and CDR2 SQIVND (reference sequence). The CDR3 reads CASKVSGTGSTDTQYF. The CDR3 nucleotides read TGTGCCAGTAAGGTATCCGGAACAGGGAGCACAGATACGCAGTATTTT.

The CDR3 here is CATSRDWRQGETQYF. CDR3 coding DNA: TGTGCCACCAGCAGAGATTGGAGACAGGGAGAGACCCAGTACTTC. The chain combines TRBV15 with TRBJ2-5, with TRBD1 identical over 7 bases. The CDR3 totals 15 residues. The J segment lost 4 bases and the V segment lost 0 bases, leaving 5 bases of the junction unmatched. CDR1 LNHNV and CDR2 YYDKDF come from the germline V gene (reference sequence). Together with reference TRBV15 and TRBJ2-5, the CDR3 gives the full variable domain: DAMVIQNPRYQVTQFGKPVTLSCSQTLNHNVMYWYQQKSSQAPKLLFHYYDKDFNNEADTPDNFQSRRPNTSFCFLDIRSPGLGDTAMYLCATSRDWRQGETQYFGPGTRLLVL.

The V call is TRBV7-2, the J call TRBJ2-7; maybe TRBD2 (5 bases). The CDR3 totals 18 residues. Looked up from germline, CDR1 is SGHTA and CDR2 is FQGNSA. The V and J ends lost 2 bases and 0 bases respectively, with 20 bases between them. As DNA, the CDR3 is TGTGCCAGCAGCTTAAGAGGTCCAGGCGGGCCGAGCTCCTACGAGCAGTACTTC. Translated, it gives CASSLRGPGGPSSYEQYF.

This chain's CDR3 is CATSSRGIGGYTF. CDR3 sequence (DNA): TGTGCCACCAGCAGCAGGGGGATAGGGGGCTACACCTTC. The chain joins TRBV15 to TRBJ1-2, with TRBD1 identical over 7 bases. The ends lost 3 bases at V and 8 bases at J; junction bases unmatched: 6. CDR3 length: 13 residues. Germline loops: CDR1 LNHNV, CDR2 YYDKDF (reference sequence).

The chain joins TRBV5-5 to TRBJ2-1, with D perhaps TRBD2 (5 bases). Trimming cost V 2 bases and J 14 bases, with 11 bases left between them. CDR1 is SGHKS and CDR2 is YYEKEE in the germline V gene (reference sequence). The CDR3 covers 11 residues. Here the CDR3 reads CASSFVQEEFF. CDR3 DNA sequence: TGTGCCAGCAGCTTTGTTCAGGAGGAGTTCTTC. Complete variable domain (other parts from reference TRBV5-5 and TRBJ2-1): DAGVTQSPTHLIKTRGQQVTLRCSPISGHKSVSWYQQVLGQGPQFIFQYYEKEERGRGNFPDRFSARQFPNYSSELNVNALLLGDSALYLCASSFVQEEFFGPGTRLTVL.

This chain connects TRBV5-1 to TRBJ2-5; TRBD2 agrees at 7 bases. Germline loops: CDR1 SGHRS, CDR2 YFSETQ. Germline trimming cut 4 bases from V and 3 bases from J; bases unmatched to any gene: 6. This CDR3 spans 14 amino acids. CDR3 nucleotides: TGCGCCAGCAGCCCGGACGCGGGGGAAGAGACCCAGTACTTC. Protein: CASSPDAGEETQYF. The entire variable domain, with the rest obtained from reference TRBV5-1 and TRBJ2-5, is as follows: KAGVTQTPRYLIKTRGQQVTLSCSPISGHRSVSWYQQTPGQGLQFLFEYFSETQRNKGNFPGRFSGRQFSNSRSEMNVSTLELGDSALYLCASSPDAGEETQYFGPGTRLLVL.

This sequence joins TRBV6-4 and TRBJ1-6; TRBD1 is a possible D gene (6 bases). CDR1 and CDR2 (germline): MRHNA, SNTAGT. This CDR3 is built from 15 residues. V was pared by 2 bases and J by 10 bases, with 15 bases between. The CDR3 protein is CASSDRGAGVSPLHF. The DNA for the CDR3 is TGTGCCAGCAGTGACCGGGGGGCAGGGGTATCACCCCTCCACTTT.

This chain uses TRBV6-5 with TRBJ2-7; a possible D gene is TRBD2 (6 bases). The germline CDR1 and CDR2 sequences are MNHEY and SVGAGI. Trimming took 6 bases from V and 6 from J, leaving 15 bases between them. This CDR3 spans 13 amino acids. As DNA, the CDR3 is TGTGCCAGCAGCCCCTCCGGGGGAAGCGAGCAGTACTTC. It translates to CASSPSGGSEQYF.

The genes are TRBV4-1 and TRBJ2-4; 8 bases align to TRBD1. The CDR3 is 16 amino acids. J gave up 7 bases and V 1 base, and 9 bases lay outside the gene matches. From germline, CDR1 is MGHRA and CDR2 YSYEKL. The CDR3 region is CASSQGAARQGNIQYF. DNA of the CDR3: TGCGCCAGCAGCCAAGGGGCTGCACGACAGGGGAACATTCAGTACTTC.

V and J are TRBV6-5 and TRBJ1-4; D might be TRBD1 (6 bases). This CDR3 comprises 15 residues. The germline CDR1 and CDR2 sequences are MNHEY and SVGAGI. The V end was cut by 6 bases, the J end by 7 bases, with 18 bases between. The CDR3 DNA reads as TGTGCCAGCAGGACGCCGGGGGGCGGTGGTGAAAAACTGTTTTTT. This encodes CASRTPGGGGEKLFF.

The chain carries TRBV5-4 and TRBJ1-5, with 7 nucleotides matching TRBD1. The CDR3 is 15 residues long. Germline V gene data show CDR1 as SGHNT and CDR2 as YYREEE (reference sequence). The V segment lost 2 bases and the J segment 2 bases; nucleotides outside the gene matches: 4. CDR3 DNA sequence: TGTGCCAGCAGCTTACAGGGGAACGGCAATCAGCCCCAGCATTTT. Protein: CASSLQGNGNQPQHF.

This chain uses TRBV9 with TRBJ2-1, with TRBD2 matching over 8 bases. This CDR3 contains 15 residues. After removal of 2 bases from V and 3 bases from J, the junction contained 4 bases not matched to a gene. CDR1 is SGDLS and CDR2 is YYNGEE in the germline V gene. This chain's CDR3 is CASSVSGGVYNEQFF. In DNA form, the CDR3 reads TGTGCCAGCAGCGTGTCCGGGGGGGTCTACAATGAGCAGTTCTTC.

The chain uses TRBV16 and TRBJ2-5; 7 bases are shared with TRBD1. The end of the DNA is better explained by TRBJ2-7, so the J call may be wrong. The CDR3 runs to 15 residues. Looked up from germline, CDR1 is KGHSY and CDR2 is FQNENV. The CDR3 region has the DNA TGTGCCAGCAGCCAATTGGCACAGGGGATCGGCGAGCAGTACTTC. Residues: CASSQLAQGIGEQYF.

The chain links TRBV7-2 to TRBJ2-7; 7 nucleotides line up with TRBD1. CDR1 and CDR2 from the germline V gene are SGHTA and FQGNSA. Germline trimming cut 7 bases from V and 0 bases from J; bases unmatched to any gene: 6. The CDR3 consists of 14 residues. In DNA, the CDR3 is TGTGCCAGCACCCTGGGACAGACCTCCTACGAGCAGTACTTC. Its protein product is CASTLGQTSYEQYF.

This chain uses TRBV7-9 with TRBJ1-1, with TRBD1 matching over 9 bases. The germline V gene has CDR1 SEHNR and CDR2 FQNEAQ (reference sequence). The CDR3 covers 14 residues. J was trimmed by 11 bases and V by 2 bases; bases with no gene match: 9. DNA for the CDR3: TGTGCCAGCAGCTTAACCACAGGGGGCTATGGGGCTTTCTTT. Translating it yields CASSLTTGGYGAFF. The full variable domain, with the rest looked up from reference TRBV7-9 and TRBJ1-1, is DTGVSQNPRHKITKRGQNVTFRCDPISEHNRLYWYRQTLGQGPEFLTYFQNEAQLEKSRLLSDRFSAERPKGSFSTLEIQRTEQGDSAMYLCASSLTTGGYGAFFGQGTRLTVV.

This chain uses TRBV19 with TRBJ1-2, with no clear D. In germline, CDR1 is LNHDA, CDR2 SQIVND (reference sequence). CDR3 length: 14 amino acids. Trimming removed 7 bases from V and 2 bases from J, with 14 bases in between. The CDR3 DNA is TGTGCCAGTACCTACGGGTCGGGGAACTATGGCTACACCTTC. This sequence encodes CASTYGSGNYGYTF.

The V and J genes are TRBV2 and TRBJ1-2; D gene ambiguous. Deletions cut 0 bases from V and 5 bases from J, with 10 bases between. Per germline, CDR1 SNHLY and CDR2 FYNNEI. CDR3 length: 14 amino acids. For the CDR3, the DNA is TGTGCCAGCAGTGAAGCCCAACTAAAGTATGGCTACACCTTC. Protein: CASSEAQLKYGYTF.

The chain employs TRBV4-3 and TRBJ2-6; D ambiguous. Trimming took 3 bases from V and 0 from J, leaving 6 bases between them. Germline values: CDR1 LGHNA, CDR2 YSLEER. CDR3 length: 15 residues. The CDR3 DNA follows: TGCGCCAGCAGCCATACGGGCTCTGGGGCCAACGTCCTGACTTTC. It translates to CASSHTGSGANVLTF.

CDR3 nucleotides: TGTGCCAGCAGCTTGAGGGGTAGACGCAATCAGCCCCAGCATTTT. Translated: CASSLRGRRNQPQHF. The rearrangement links TRBV5-6 to TRBJ1-5, with D perhaps matching TRBD1 (5 bases). This CDR3 is 15 amino acids long. CDR1 is SGHDT, CDR2 YYEEEE, per germline. Deletions cut 1 base from V and 2 bases from J, with 10 bases between.

The chain joins TRBV2 to TRBJ1-1; 10 bases agree with TRBD1. There are 14 residues in the CDR3. Germline lookup yields CDR1 SNHLY and CDR2 FYNNEI. J lost 4 bases, V lost 6 bases, and 5 bases had no gene match. CDR3 coding DNA: TGTGCCAGCAGCGACAGGGGGCTCGGCACTGAAGCTTTCTTT. It codes for CASSDRGLGTEAFF.

The rearrangement uses TRBV29-1 and TRBJ1-1, with TRBD1 identical over 8 bases. This CDR3 is built from 13 residues. V was clipped by 2 bases and J by 6 bases; unmatched bases: 5. Germline CDR1 and CDR2: SQVTM and ANQGSEA. The CDR3, as DNA: TGCAGCGTTGAATTGGACAGGGACGCTGAAGCTTTCTTT. Protein product: CSVELDRDAEAFF.

The chain employs TRBV6-5 and TRBJ2-7; D is undetermined. Trimming took off 0 bases at V and 2 bases at J, with 8 bases between the two ends. Per germline, CDR1 MNHEY and CDR2 SVGAGI. There are 14 residues in the CDR3. CDR3 coding DNA: TGTGCCAGCAGTTACTCGATTCCGGCCTACGAGCAGTACTTC. This sequence encodes CASSYSIPAYEQYF.

The V and J genes are TRBV7-9 and TRBJ2-7; 7 bases match TRBD1. J was trimmed by 2 bases and V by 5 bases; bases with no gene match: 6. CDR1 is SEHNR, CDR2 FQNEAQ, per germline (reference sequence). This CDR3 is built from 14 residues. This CDR3 is CASSLRQGPYEQYF. As DNA, the CDR3 is TGTGCCAGCAGCCTACGACAGGGCCCCTACGAGCAGTACTTC.

The rearrangement uses TRBV7-2 and TRBJ1-1; a possible D gene is TRBD1 (5 bases). V was clipped by 1 base and J by 0 bases, with 9 bases between them. This CDR3 spans 15 amino acids. Germline V gives CDR1 SGHTA, CDR2 FQGNSA. CDR3 sequence: CASSLEGAVNTEAFF. The CDR3 nucleotides read TGTGCCAGCAGCTTAGAAGGGGCGGTGAACACTGAAGCTTTCTTT.